The 18 T cell receptor beta chains below were found in one sample sequenced in a study of radiotherapy plus CTLA-4 blockade in lung cancer. Clones were sequenced by immunoSEQ multiplex PCR, and TCRdb holds only the in-frame ones, with some missing. The repertoire has tens of thousands of clones, roughly three quarters of them found once; the top ten carry about 8.5%. The specimen was peripheral blood, collected from a patient treated with radiotherapy plus ipilimumab. The receptor set was obtained from a human donor with non-small cell lung cancer who had a complete response to radiotherapy plus ipilimumab.

The chain is built from TRBV11-2 and TRBJ1-3; D unclear. From germline, CDR1 is SGHAT and CDR2 FQNNGV. This CDR3 spans 11 amino acids. V dropped 4 bases and J dropped 7 bases, with 5 bases sitting between them. CDR3: CASSSFNTIYF. CDR3 in DNA: TGTGCCAGCAGCTCATTCAACACCATATATTTT.

The J gene is TRBJ2-1, the V gene TRBV18, with 9 bases aligning to TRBD2. The CDR3 consists of 16 residues. V was pared by 4 bases and J by 2 bases, with 6 bases of the junction left unmatched. CDR1 is KGHSH and CDR2 is LQKENI in the germline V gene. CDR3 sequence: CASSLTSGRTYNEQFF. The DNA for the CDR3 is TGTGCCAGCTCACTAACGAGCGGGAGGACCTACAATGAGCAGTTCTTC.

The chain recombines TRBV5-8 with TRBJ2-5, with 12 bases identical to TRBD1. The junction had 6 bases not matched to a gene; V was cut back by 4 bases and J by 5 bases. The CDR3 is 15 residues long. Germline CDR1 and CDR2: SGHTS and YDEGEE. CDR3 in DNA: TGTGCCAGCAGCCTTGGGACAGGGGGCGATGAGACCCAGTACTTC. Protein: CASSLGTGGDETQYF.

This chain connects TRBV5-6 to TRBJ1-2; 9 bases are a match to TRBD1. J was trimmed by 4 bases and V by 6 bases; bases with no gene match: 16. Germline CDR1 is SGHDT and CDR2 is YYEEEE. The CDR3 spans 17 residues. DNA for the CDR3: TGTGCCAGCACCAACCGCGGACAGGGGTCCCTAATCTATGGCTACACCTTC. This gives the protein CASTNRGQGSLIYGYTF.

This clone was seen a single time. J is TRBJ2-1 and V is TRBV27; TRBD2 matches at 8 bases. The germline V gene encodes CDR1 MNHEY and CDR2 SMNVEV (reference sequence). V trimming: 2 bases; J trimming: 0 bases; junction bases outside the gene matches: 18. There are 21 residues in the CDR3. The CDR3 region is CASSLRVSRLAGWSSYNEQFF. The CDR3 DNA reads as TGTGCCAGCAGTTTAAGGGTTTCACGTCTAGCGGGTTGGAGCTCCTACAATGAGCAGTTCTTC.

This chain links TRBV6-1 with TRBJ1-1; the D is unclear. The V gene lost 3 bases and the J gene lost 1 base, with 9 bases spanning the gap. This CDR3 is built from 14 residues. In germline, CDR1 is MNHNS, CDR2 SASEGT. The CDR3 loop is CASSDRHRNTEAFF. CDR3 sequence (DNA): TGTGCCAGCAGTGACAGACACAGGAACACTGAAGCTTTCTTT.

The genes are TRBV4-1 and TRBJ2-1; TRBD2 aligns across 11 bases. The CDR3 is 17 amino acids. The J segment lost 5 bases and the V segment lost 3 bases, leaving 9 bases of the junction unmatched. In germline, CDR1 is MGHRA, CDR2 YSYEKL. The CDR3, as DNA: TGCGCCAGCAGCCACCGACCGGGACTAGCGGTTAACAATGAGCAGTTCTTC. Translation: CASSHRPGLAVNNEQFF.

The rearrangement links TRBV5-1 to TRBJ2-1, with 9 bases identical to TRBD2. CDR3 length: 15 residues. Germline CDR1 SGHRS, CDR2 YFSETQ. Unmatched junction bases numbered 7, after V lost 3 bases and J lost 6 bases. The CDR3 DNA is TGCGCCAGCAGCTCAGCGGGGGGCATTGCCAATGAGCAGTTCTTC. Translation: CASSSAGGIANEQFF.

V is TRBV28 and J is TRBJ1-5, with D tentatively TRBD1 (5 bases). This CDR3 region has 14 residues. V was trimmed by 7 bases and J by 12 bases, leaving 22 bases between them. Germline CDR1 reads MDHEN; CDR2 reads SYDVKM. The CDR3 nucleotides are TGTGCCAGCACGGAAAGCCAGGGCATTCTCCTCCAGCATTTT. This encodes CASTESQGILLQHF.

The chain carries TRBV7-9 and TRBJ2-1; TRBD2 matches at 8 bases. This CDR3 comprises 17 residues. V lost 3 bases to trimming and J lost 6 bases; unmatched junction nucleotides: 13. The germline V gene encodes CDR1 SEHNR and CDR2 FQNEAQ (reference sequence). In DNA, the CDR3 is TGTGCCAGCAGCTTTAAGAAACGGGCGGGGGGTGGCAATGAGCAGTTCTTC. Translated: CASSFKKRAGGGNEQFF.

The chain has TRBV27 and TRBJ2-7; 7 bases fit TRBD1. The CDR3 is made up of 14 amino acids. Germline trimming cut 5 bases from V and 4 bases from J; bases unmatched to any gene: 8. The germline CDR1 and CDR2 sequences are MNHEY and SMNVEV (reference sequence). In DNA form, the CDR3 reads TGTGCCAGCAGTAAAAGGACAGGACCATACGAGCAGTACGTC. The encoded protein is CASSKRTGPYEQYV.

Details on this clone: The junction shows a germline mismatch at one end, possibly a read error. The chain recombines TRBV30 with TRBJ1-3, with 9 bases identical to TRBD1. Germline values: CDR1 GTSNPN, CDR2 SVGIG (reference sequence). The CDR3 is made up of 12 amino acids. CDR3 residues: CAWSPSTGTGHF. DNA for the CDR3: TGTGCCTGGAGTCCCTCAACCGGGACAGGGCATTTT.

The rearrangement uses TRBV6-1 and TRBJ2-7; D perhaps matches TRBD1 (5 bases). CDR3 length: 11 amino acids. Per the germline V gene, CDR1 is MNHNS and CDR2 is SASEGT. V dropped 9 bases and J dropped 3 bases, with 9 bases sitting between them. The CDR3 coding sequence is TGTGCCAGAGGGGAATTCTACGAGCAGTACGTC. Translating gives CARGEFYEQYV.

This clone was recorded once. V is TRBV9 and J is TRBJ2-2, with TRBD1 matching 7 bases. This CDR3 contains 19 residues. With V trimmed by 3 bases and J by 2 bases, 16 bases remained unmatched. Germline V gene data show CDR1 as SGDLS and CDR2 as YYNGEE. The CDR3 DNA sequence: TGTGCCAGCAGCGCCGCTTCGACAGGGCCCCTGAGCAACACCGGGGAGCTGTTTTTT. Its protein product is CASSAASTGPLSNTGELFF.

The chain employs TRBV7-6 and TRBJ2-3; 7 bases are a match to TRBD1. CDR3 length: 15 amino acids. The germline CDR1 and CDR2 sequences are SGHVS and FNYEAQ. Trimming at V came to 4 bases and at J to 1 base, leaving 5 bases not matched to a gene. CDR3 coding DNA: TGTGCCAGCAGCTATGGGACAGCGGGCACAGATACGCAGTATTTT. It codes for CASSYGTAGTDTQYF. The variable domain in full, completed from reference TRBV7-6 and TRBJ2-3, reads GAGVSQSPRYKVTKRGQDVALRCDPISGHVSLYWYRQALGQGPEFLTYFNYEAQQDKSGLPNDRFSAERPEGSISTLTIQRTEQRDSAMYRCASSYGTAGTDTQYFGPGTRLTVL.

As to this clone: Different DNA sequences within this sample yield the same CDR3. The chain employs TRBV4-1 and TRBJ2-1; perhaps TRBD2 as D (6 bases). Germline loops: CDR1 MGHRA, CDR2 YSYEKL. Deletions cut 4 bases from V and 2 bases from J, with 12 bases between. This CDR3 is built from 15 residues. CDR3: CASSLQRLAYNEQFF. CDR3 nucleotides: TGCGCCAGCAGCCTCCAAAGACTAGCCTACAATGAGCAGTTCTTC.

The rearrangement links TRBV2 to TRBJ2-2; weak D call: TRBD1 (6 bases). The CDR3 contains 14 residues. V was shortened by 7 bases and J by 3 bases, with 12 bases between the two germline ends. Germline values: CDR1 SNHLY, CDR2 FYNNEI. The CDR3 DNA is TGTGCCAGCATTGTGCAGGGGTACACCGGGGAGCTGTTTTTT. Protein product: CASIVQGYTGELFF.

This clone occurred a few times. The V gene is TRBV5-4, the J gene TRBJ1-2; 9 nucleotides align to TRBD1. Losses at the gene ends were 6 bases for V and 3 bases for J; bases not matched to a gene: 3. The CDR3 is 13 amino acids. The germline V gene has CDR1 SGHNT and CDR2 YYREEE (reference sequence). The CDR3 here is CASNRGLDYGYTF. DNA of the CDR3: TGTGCCAGCAACAGGGGGCTTGACTATGGCTACACCTTC.